Shown below are 19 T cell receptor beta chains from a single sample sequenced in a study of molecular identifiers for immune sequencing clone quantification. One entry per CDR3 protein, called by TCRdb with MiXCR from the PCR reads. Of 490,000 or so distinct CDR3 sequences detected, approximately 25% appear once; the ten largest clones hold around 0.8%. The sample comprised naive CD8+ T cells from blood, with Jurkat cell RNA spiked in. Subset defined: FACS-sorted CD8+CD4-CCR7+CD45RA+ naive T cells. The receptor source for this set is a human donor in good health. Some libraries in this study had Jurkat cell RNA spiked in.

This clonotype was seen only a few times. This chain joins TRBV3-1 and TRBJ2-7; D possibly corresponds to TRBD2 (5 bases). Germline CDR1 reads LGHDT; CDR2 reads YNNKEL (reference sequence). The CDR3 is 14 residues long. Trimming took 1 base from V and 1 from J, leaving 8 bases between them. CDR3 coding DNA: TGTGCCAGCAGCCAAGGGCGGGCGTCCTACGAGCAGTACTTC. It encodes CASSQGRASYEQYF.

On this clonotype: This could be a read error, since a much larger clone is one nucleotide away. The chain employs TRBV29-1 and TRBJ2-3, with D unclear. Trimming took 4 bases from V and 5 from J, leaving 16 bases between them. The CDR3 runs to 14 residues. Germline CDR1 reads SQVTM; CDR2 reads ANQGSEA. CDR3: CSVVPPLEVDTQYF. CDR3 DNA sequence: TGCAGCGTTGTCCCACCCCTCGAAGTAGATACGCAGTATTTT.

V gene TRBV24-1 combines with J gene TRBJ1-4; D may be TRBD1 (5 bases). The CDR3 has 15 residues. Trimming removed 2 bases from V and 5 bases from J, with 11 bases in between. The germline V gene has CDR1 KGHDR and CDR2 SFDVKD. The CDR3 sequence is CATSDSRQTNEKLFF. CDR3 coding DNA: TGTGCCACCAGTGATTCCCGACAGACCAATGAAAAACTGTTTTTT.

The chain joins TRBV12-3 or TRBV12-4 to TRBJ2-7; 7 nucleotides match TRBD2. The CDR3 is 14 residues long. The V gene end was trimmed by 7 bases and the J gene end by 7 bases; junction bases not matched to a gene: 13. The CDR3 coding sequence is TGTGCCAGCACCCCCAGCCTAGCGGTCTGGGAGCAGTACTTC. This gives the protein CASTPSLAVWEQYF.

On this clonotype itself: This is likely a read error, given that the CDR3 carries no conserved phenylalanine or tryptophan at its end. The chain has TRBV7-9 and TRBJ1-5, with D perhaps TRBD1 (6 bases). The germline gives CDR1 SEHNR, CDR2 FQNEAQ (reference sequence). The CDR3 sequence is 13 residues long. Trimming cost V 4 bases and J 7 bases, with 11 bases left between them. Written as DNA, the CDR3 is TGTGCCAGCAGCTCTGGGGGCACCCAGCCCCAGCATCTT. This codes for CASSSGGTQPQHL.

About this clonotype: Being one base from a much bigger clone, this may be a read error. The chain uses TRBV5-6 and TRBJ2-2; D possibly uses TRBD1 or TRBD2 (5 bases each). The CDR3 covers 19 residues. The V end lost 1 base, the J end lost 0 bases, and 19 bases lay between the germline ends. CDR1 and CDR2 (germline): SGHDT, YYEEEE. CDR3 nucleotide sequence: TGTGCCAGCAGCTTGCTCACCTCAGGGAGTCTTCCGAACACCGGGGAGCTGTTTTTT. This gives the protein CASSLLTSGSLPNTGELFF.

In this sample, this clonotype turned up a few times. The rearrangement uses TRBV7-9 and TRBJ2-7; no definite D call. Trimming removed 5 bases from V and 4 bases from J, with 9 bases in between. This CDR3 is 12 amino acids long. Germline lookup yields CDR1 SEHNR and CDR2 FQNEAQ (reference sequence). The CDR3 nucleotides read TGTGCCAGCAGCCACGGAGAGTACGAGCAGTACTTC. This encodes CASSHGEYEQYF.

This clonotype was observed many times. The rearrangement uses TRBV14 and TRBJ1-2; D is unclear. The CDR3 runs to 13 residues. V was trimmed by 4 bases and J by 4 bases, leaving 10 bases between them. Per germline, CDR1 SGHDN and CDR2 FVKESK. The CDR3 DNA is TGTGCCAGCAGCCCTACGGACGGCTATGGCTACACCTTC. Translation: CASSPTDGYGYTF.

This clonotype was recorded many times. The chain has TRBV12-3 or TRBV12-4 and TRBJ2-3; TRBD2 agrees at 10 bases. V lost 4 bases and J lost 6; bases outside the gene matches: 10. CDR3 length: 16 amino acids. The CDR3: CASSSSGSGGADTQYF. CDR3 bases: TGTGCCAGCAGTTCCTCCGGCAGCGGGGGGGCTGATACGCAGTATTTT.

This clonotype was observed a few times. The chain carries TRBV7-9 and TRBJ1-4; D remains unclear. V lost 1 base and J 8 bases, leaving 11 bases between the germline ends. This CDR3 contains 14 residues. Germline V gene sequence: CDR1 SEHNR, CDR2 FQNEAQ (reference sequence). This chain's CDR3 is CASSLESGGEKLFF. CDR3 in DNA: TGTGCCAGCAGCTTAGAATCTGGAGGGGAAAAACTGTTTTTT.

This clonotype came up a few times. This chain connects TRBV12-5 to TRBJ1-1; the D is unclear. V was shortened by 0 bases and J by 1 base, with 15 bases between the two germline ends. Germline loops: CDR1 LGHNT, CDR2 FRNRAP. The CDR3 spans 17 residues. CDR3 in DNA: TGTGCTAGTGGTTTGGTACCATCGAGTCAGCGGAACACTGAAGCTTTCTTT. Translated: CASGLVPSSQRNTEAFF.

Only a few counts were recorded for this clonotype. This chain connects TRBV13 to TRBJ1-1, with unresolved D. The CDR3 loop spans 15 amino acids. V was shortened by 0 bases and J by 0 bases, with 8 bases between the two germline ends. From germline, CDR1 is PRHDT and CDR2 FYEKMQ (reference sequence). The CDR3 is CASSLGPGLNTEAFF. The DNA of the CDR3 is TGTGCCAGCAGCTTAGGGCCAGGATTGAACACTGAAGCTTTCTTT.

Turning to this clonotype: This may be a read error: a much more frequent sequence differs by one nucleotide. The chain couples TRBV4-1 to TRBJ1-2; the D gene is possibly TRBD1 (5 bases). Deletions cut 3 bases from V and 3 bases from J, with 14 bases between. The CDR3 extends over 15 amino acids. Germline CDR1 MGHRA, CDR2 YSYEKL. CDR3 amino acids: CASSQGTGADYGYTF. CDR3 coding DNA: TGCGCCAGCAGCCAGGGGACGGGAGCTGACTATGGCTACACCTTC.

In regard to this clonotype: Mismatch with germline at one junction end may stem from a read error. This chain uses TRBV6-6 with TRBJ2-7, with D possibly being TRBD2 (6 bases). The germline V gene has CDR1 MNHNY and CDR2 SVGAGI (reference sequence). The CDR3 runs to 17 residues. The CDR3 DNA follows: TGTGCCAGCAGCCCCACGGGACGTCTGGGACTGAGCTACGAGCAGTGCTTC. It yields the protein CASSPTGRLGLSYEQCF.

The sample holds a few counts of this clonotype. This chain links TRBV27 with TRBJ2-2, with D possibly TRBD1 on 6 matching bases. The V gene lost 4 bases and the J gene lost 4 bases, with 10 bases spanning the gap. CDR3 length equals 14 residues. The germline CDR1 and CDR2 sequences are MNHEY and SMNVEV (reference sequence). This CDR3 reads CASSWGPTTGELFF. The CDR3 DNA is TGTGCCAGCAGTTGGGGGCCGACCACCGGGGAGCTGTTTTTT.

The rearrangement uses TRBV2 and TRBJ2-5; no clear D. V was pared by 4 bases and J by 3 bases, with 21 bases between. This CDR3 is built from 17 residues. Per the germline V gene, CDR1 is SNHLY and CDR2 is FYNNEI. The CDR3 bases are TGTGCCAGCAGTGGCCCGTTGGTCCCGGACGAGGAAGAGACCCAGTACTTC. Translating it yields CASSGPLVPDEEETQYF.

This clonotype was seen many times. The chain joins TRBV7-9 to TRBJ2-7, with D unresolved. CDR1 and CDR2 (germline): SEHNR, FQNEAQ (reference sequence). CDR3 length: 13 residues. Trimming took 6 bases from V and 0 from J, leaving 9 bases between them. The CDR3: CASSPSISYEQYF. CDR3 nucleotide sequence: TGTGCCAGCAGTCCAAGCATCTCCTACGAGCAGTACTTC.

The V and J genes are TRBV12-3 or TRBV12-4 and TRBJ2-5, with D maybe TRBD1 (6 bases). This CDR3 spans 14 amino acids. Trimming cost V 3 bases and J 1 base, with 9 bases left between them. Written as DNA, the CDR3 is TGTGCCAGCAGTTTTATGGGGGCCCAAGAGACCCAGTACTTC. It specifies CASSFMGAQETQYF.

This clonotype was detected many times. Its ends do not fully match the called genes, so a read error is possible. This sequence joins TRBV12-3 or TRBV12-4 and TRBJ2-2; D might be TRBD1 (6 bases). This CDR3 has 13 amino acids. CDR3 DNA: TGTGCTAGCAGCTTAGGGGGCACCGGGGAGCTGTTTTTT. This encodes CASSLGGTGELFF.